This section outlines one T cell receptor (beta chain) sequence together with its context. Germline CDR1 SGDLS, CDR2 YYNGEE. Trimming removed 0 bases from V and 6 bases from J, with 9 bases in between. The CDR3 is made up of 14 amino acids. The assay was immunoSEQ multiplex PCR, and TCRdb's table has in-frame clones only and misses some. The top ten clones hold more than 0.008% of a sample with 700,000 to 750,000 clones, roughly 85% of them seen once. The sample belongs to a study of shared T cell receptors in the human thymus. The sample also formed part of further work on human thymus T cells. That paper adds: Corrective surgery for congenital heart defects was being performed on the healthy Finnish infants who served as donors. Resections from corrective heart surgery supplied the thymus tissue. It looked as if thymic and blood repertoires used V and J genes in a biased way.

The genes are TRBV9 and TRBJ2-2; no reliable D call. The sample consisted of thymocytes. The TCR sequence derives from a girl younger than two with a congenital heart defect. Written as DNA, the CDR3 is TGTGCCAGCAGCGTAGAGGATGAGGCCGGGGAGCTGTTTTTT. This encodes CASSVEDEAGELFF.